This TCR beta chain stems from a study of lymphopenia after photon versus proton radiotherapy. Germline V gene data show CDR1 as SGHNT and CDR2 as YYREEE (reference sequence). The CDR3 spans 15 residues. V was trimmed by 2 bases and J by 4 bases, leaving 15 bases between them. Study-level findings and limits: Under photons, naive T cells and diversity fell while effector/memory populations rose. Oligoclonal CD8+ Temra expansion after nadir drove photon patients' diversity drop.

TCRdb's copy holds only in-frame clones and misses some; the assay was immunoSEQ multiplex PCR. The table lists 43,000 or so clones, roughly 87% of them singletons. Points on this clone: Its antigen is as yet unknown.

This sequence originates from a man aged 35-49 years with gastric cancer. The source was peripheral blood, collected from a patient treated with photon-based radiotherapy. V and J are TRBV5-4 and TRBJ2-5; TRBD2 is a possible D gene (6 bases). This CDR3 is CASSFGSGSPETQYF. As DNA, the CDR3 is TGTGCCAGCAGCTTTGGTAGCGGAAGCCCAGAGACCCAGTACTTC. Looking up the rest from reference TRBV5-4 and TRBJ2-5 gives the full variable domain: ETGVTQSPTHLIKTRGQQVTLRCSSQSGHNTVSWYQQALGQGPQFIFQYYREEENGRGNFPPRFSGLQFPNYSSELNVNALELDDSALYLCASSFGSGSPETQYFGPGTRLLVL.